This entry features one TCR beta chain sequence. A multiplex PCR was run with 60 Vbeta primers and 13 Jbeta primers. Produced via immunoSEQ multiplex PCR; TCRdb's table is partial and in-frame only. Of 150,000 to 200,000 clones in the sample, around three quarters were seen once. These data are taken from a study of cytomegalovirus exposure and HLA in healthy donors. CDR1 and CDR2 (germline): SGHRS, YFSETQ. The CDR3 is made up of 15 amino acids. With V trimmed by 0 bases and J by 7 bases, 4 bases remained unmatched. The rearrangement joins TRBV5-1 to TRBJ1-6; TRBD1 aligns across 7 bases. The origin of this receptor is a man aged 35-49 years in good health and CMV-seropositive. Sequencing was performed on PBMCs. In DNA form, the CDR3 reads TGCGCCAGCAGCTTGGACAGGGGTGTAAATTCACCCCTCCACTTT. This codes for CASSLDRGVNSPLHF. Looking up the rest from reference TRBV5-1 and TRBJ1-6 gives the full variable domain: KAGVTQTPRYLIKTRGQQVTLSCSPISGHRSVSWYQQTPGQGLQFLFEYFSETQRNKGNFPGRFSGRQFSNSRSEMNVSTLELGDSALYLCASSLDRGVNSPLHFGNGTRLTVT.